The entry below describes one T cell receptor (beta chain). Its antigen is currently unknown. V lost 0 bases and J lost 2; bases outside the gene matches: 8. CDR3 length: 17 residues. Germline V gene sequence: CDR1 SGDLS, CDR2 YYNGEE. These data originate in a study of cytomegalovirus exposure and HLA in healthy donors. Profiled with immunoSEQ multiplex PCR; TCRdb holds only in-frame clones, not every one. The sample gives about 180,000 clones, about 83% of which show up once; more than 1.3% is in the top ten. Overall study findings and caveats: In vitro confirmation showed a few CMV-associated chains to be CMV antigen specific. While the bulk of TCR sequences proved rare, some public TCRs turned up in many donors. The authors enumerated 164 TCR beta chains as linked to cytomegalovirus. The classifier reportedly diagnosed cytomegalovirus status with high specificity and sensitivity.

The chain couples TRBV9 to TRBJ2-5; 9 bases map to TRBD2. The sequenced sample was PBMCs. This receptor was taken from a woman aged 25-40 years in good health and CMV-seronegative. Written as DNA, the CDR3 is TGTGCCAGCAGCGTAGATCCGCGGGGGGGCGTTCAAGAGACCCAGTACTTC. Amino acid sequence: CASSVDPRGGVQETQYF.